This is a list of T cell receptor beta chains from one sample in a study of blood T cells in healthy people across ages. TCRdb re-called the 5' RACE reads with MiXCR, one entry per CDR3 protein. The sample has almost 1 million distinct CDR3 sequences, roughly 51% seen once; the top ten hold over 20%. The sequenced sample consisted of blood. The source is a woman aged 60-75 years in good health. Each CDR3 is given with its conserved first and last residue. Fields, in order: D gene, V gene, CDR3 length, clone size, J gene, CDR3 protein, CDR3 DNA. A D gene is named only where the DNA matches it firmly. Clone size is not always given. Where it is, it says once, few, many or a class for expanded clones.

d_gene: -; v_gene: TRBV28; len: 12; abundance: -; j_gene: TRBJ2-7; CDR3aa: CASRSVSYEQYF; CDR3nt: TGTGCCAGCAGGTCGGTCTCCTACGAGCAGTACTTC
d_gene: -; v_gene: TRBV20-1; len: 13; abundance: -; j_gene: TRBJ1-2; CDR3aa: CSARVGQNYGYTF; CDR3nt: TGCAGTGCTAGAGTAGGACAAAACTATGGCTACACCTTC
d_gene: TRBD2; v_gene: TRBV29-1; len: 14; abundance: -; j_gene: TRBJ2-1; CDR3aa: CSVEVRGTFGEQFF; CDR3nt: TGCAGCGTTGAAGTGCGGGGGACTTTTGGTGAGCAGTTCTTC
d_gene: -; v_gene: TRBV4-1; len: 15; abundance: -; j_gene: TRBJ2-7; CDR3aa: CASSQAYGSSYEQYF; CDR3nt: TGCGCCAGCAGCCAAGCTTACGGAAGCTCCTACGAGCAGTACTTC
d_gene: -; v_gene: TRBV3-1; len: 16; abundance: -; j_gene: TRBJ1-1; CDR3aa: CASSHFHGPTNTEAFF; CDR3nt: TGTGCCAGCAGCCACTTCCATGGACCGACGAACACTGAAGCTTTCTTT
d_gene: -; v_gene: TRBV12-3/TRBV12-4; len: 11; abundance: -; j_gene: TRBJ2-4; CDR3aa: CASSSKNIQYF; CDR3nt: TGTGCCAGCAGTTCCAAAAACATTCAGTACTTC
d_gene: TRBD1; v_gene: TRBV12-3/TRBV12-4; len: 12; abundance: few; j_gene: TRBJ1-1; CDR3aa: CASSTDRAEAFF; CDR3nt: TGTGCCAGCAGTACCGACAGGGCGGAAGCTTTCTTT
d_gene: TRBD2; v_gene: TRBV5-1; len: 16; abundance: once; j_gene: TRBJ2-7; CDR3aa: CASSLIGTRDYNEQYF; CDR3nt: TGCGCCAGCAGCTTAATCGGGACTAGAGACTACAATGAGCAGTACTTC
d_gene: -; v_gene: TRBV27; len: 13; abundance: -; j_gene: TRBJ2-3; CDR3aa: CASTARNTDTQYF; CDR3nt: TGTGCCAGCACCGCTAGGAACACAGATACGCAGTATTTT
d_gene: TRBD2; v_gene: TRBV20-1; len: 15; abundance: -; j_gene: TRBJ2-1; CDR3aa: CSASEAGATYNEQFF; CDR3nt: TGCAGTGCTAGCGAAGCGGGAGCTACCTACAATGAGCAGTTCTTC
d_gene: -; v_gene: TRBV12-3/TRBV12-4; len: 14; abundance: -; j_gene: TRBJ1-5; CDR3aa: CASSPLNSNQPQHF; CDR3nt: TGTGCCAGCAGCCCTCTAAATAGCAATCAGCCCCAGCATTTT
d_gene: -; v_gene: TRBV5-1; len: 13; abundance: -; j_gene: TRBJ2-7; CDR3aa: CASSGGRVYEQYF; CDR3nt: TGCGCCAGCAGCGGGGGAAGGGTGTACGAGCAGTACTTC
d_gene: TRBD2; v_gene: TRBV20-1; len: 14; abundance: -; j_gene: TRBJ2-5; CDR3aa: CSAPESGRRETQYF; CDR3nt: TGCAGTGCTCCAGAGAGCGGGAGAAGAGAGACCCAGTATTTC
d_gene: TRBD2; v_gene: TRBV6-5; len: 14; abundance: -; j_gene: TRBJ2-7; CDR3aa: CASSRIAGVGEQYF; CDR3nt: TGTGCCAGCAGTAGAATAGCGGGGGTGGGGGAGCAGTACTTC
d_gene: TRBD1; v_gene: TRBV3-1; len: 16; abundance: -; j_gene: TRBJ1-2; CDR3aa: CASSHRPAGDRGRYTF; CDR3nt: TGTGCCAGCAGCCATAGGCCCGCTGGGGACAGGGGTCGCTACACCTTC
d_gene: TRBD1; v_gene: TRBV29-1; len: 14; abundance: -; j_gene: TRBJ2-5; CDR3aa: CSVWTGLRRETQYF; CDR3nt: TGCAGCGTTTGGACAGGGCTTCGGAGAGAGACCCAGTACTTC
d_gene: TRBD2; v_gene: TRBV7-2; len: 15; abundance: few; j_gene: TRBJ2-7; CDR3aa: CASSSPTSGNYEQYF; CDR3nt: TGTGCCAGCAGCTCTCCGACTAGCGGGAACTACGAGCAGTACTTC
d_gene: TRBD2; v_gene: TRBV12-3/TRBV12-4; len: 15; abundance: -; j_gene: TRBJ2-7; CDR3aa: CASTALAGGTYEQYF; CDR3nt: TGTGCCAGCACCGCCCTGGCGGGAGGCACCTACGAGCAGTACTTC
d_gene: -; v_gene: TRBV27; len: 15; abundance: -; j_gene: TRBJ2-7; CDR3aa: CASSPQTQGSGEQYF; CDR3nt: TGTGCCAGCAGTCCACAGACGCAGGGTTCTGGGGAGCAGTACTTC
d_gene: TRBD2; v_gene: TRBV5-1; len: 15; abundance: -; j_gene: TRBJ2-1; CDR3aa: CASSLGRESDNEQFF; CDR3nt: TGCGCCAGCAGCTTGGGGCGGGAGTCCGACAATGAGCAGTTCTTC